These 28 T cell receptor beta chains were sequenced from one sample in a study of blood T cell repertoires in COVID-19. Here immunoSEQ multiplex PCR was the method, and the copy in TCRdb shows in-frame clones only, minus some. The data contain about 330,000 clones, 75% to 90% of them singletons. The sequencing input was PBMCs or T cells enriched from blood (not recorded which). Source of these receptors: a man aged 25-45 years who had recovered from COVID-19.

The chain has TRBV10-1 and TRBJ1-1, with 7 bases matching TRBD1. V lost 5 bases, J lost 8 bases, and 8 bases stayed unmatched. From germline, CDR1 is WNHNN and CDR2 SYGVQD (reference sequence). The length of the CDR3 is 13 residues. CDR3 DNA sequence: TGCGCCAGCAGTCCGGGACAGACGACAGAAGCTTTCTTT. Its translation is CASSPGQTTEAFF.

The rearrangement uses TRBV6-6 and TRBJ2-3; 10 positions agree with TRBD1. From germline, CDR1 is MNHNY and CDR2 SVGAGI (reference sequence). Trimming cost V 8 bases and J 4 bases; bases outside gene matches: 9. The CDR3 covers 15 residues. The CDR3 DNA sequence: TGTGCCAGCCGAGACAGGGGGCGCGGCCCAGATACGCAGTATTTT. It encodes CASRDRGRGPDTQYF.

This chain joins TRBV6-5 and TRBJ2-2; 10 nucleotides agree with TRBD2. This CDR3 is 16 amino acids long. Germline V lookup: CDR1 MNHEY, CDR2 SVGAGI. Unmatched junction bases numbered 2, after V lost 4 bases and J lost 0 bases. In DNA, the CDR3 is TGTGCCAGCAGTTCCCTAGCGGGAGCGAACACCGGGGAGCTGTTTTTT. It translates to CASSSLAGANTGELFF.

V gene TRBV20-1 combines with J gene TRBJ1-4; unclear D gene. V lost 6 bases and J 8 bases, leaving 7 bases between the germline ends. The germline V gene encodes CDR1 DFQATT and CDR2 SNEGSKA (reference sequence). This CDR3 spans 10 amino acids. The CDR3 sequence: CSAYKEKLFF. The CDR3 DNA is TGCAGTGCATACAAGGAAAAACTGTTTTTT.

This chain connects TRBV7-3 to TRBJ2-5, with a possible D match to TRBD2 (5 bases). Trimming removed 9 bases from V and 2 bases from J, with 19 bases in between. The CDR3 is made up of 15 amino acids. The germline CDR1 and CDR2 sequences are SGHTA and FQGTGA. CDR3 coding DNA: TGTGCCAGTAGCCCCACCGGGGTAGATCAAGAGACCCAGTACTTC. Encoded protein: CASSPTGVDQETQYF.

The rearrangement links TRBV7-9 to TRBJ1-1; TRBD1 might be the D (5 bases). The V gene's germline CDR1 is SEHNR and CDR2 FQNEAQ (reference sequence). Trimming shortened V by 2 bases and J by 1 base, and 8 bases separated the two germline ends. The CDR3 covers 14 residues. CDR3 sequence reads: CASSLRQGNTEAFF. CDR3 coding DNA: TGTGCCAGCAGCTTACGCCAGGGGAACACTGAAGCTTTCTTT.

The chain joins TRBV28 to TRBJ2-3, with D possibly TRBD2 on 6 matching bases. V was clipped by 4 bases and J by 1 base, with 12 bases between them. Germline CDR1 reads MDHEN; CDR2 reads SYDVKM. The CDR3 covers 15 residues. The CDR3 region has the DNA TGTGCCAGCAGTTACGGGAGACTTCGCACAGATACGCAGTATTTT. Protein sequence: CASSYGRLRTDTQYF. Using reference TRBV28 and TRBJ2-3 for the parts outside the CDR3, the full variable domain is DVKVTQSSRYLVKRTGEKVFLECVQDMDHENMFWYRQDPGLGLRLIYFSYDVKMKEKGDIPEGYSVSREKKERFSLILESASTNQTSMYLCASSYGRLRTDTQYFGPGTRLTVL.

The V call is TRBV9, the J call TRBJ1-6, with 7 bases that match TRBD1. V lost 0 bases, J lost 9 bases, and 12 bases stayed unmatched. The germline V gene has CDR1 SGDLS and CDR2 YYNGEE. This CDR3 comprises 17 residues. Here the CDR3 reads CASSVDAGTAGGSPLHF. The CDR3, as DNA: TGTGCCAGCAGCGTAGACGCCGGGACAGCCGGGGGTTCACCCCTCCACTTT.

The V gene is TRBV4-1, the J gene TRBJ2-7, with D possibly being TRBD1 (5 bases). Germline lookup yields CDR1 MGHRA and CDR2 YSYEKL. The CDR3 runs 16 residues. The V end lost 0 bases, the J end lost 3 bases, and 15 bases lay between the germline ends. CDR3 coding DNA: TGCGCCAGCAGCCAAGATCGGTCAGGGAAATACTACGAGCAGTACTTC. Its protein product is CASSQDRSGKYYEQYF.

The CDR3 DNA sequence: TGTGCCAGCAGCTTGGCGGGGTTCGAGCAGTACTTC. Protein: CASSLAGFEQYF. This rearrangement joins TRBV5-4 to TRBJ2-7; D may be TRBD2 (5 bases). Germline CDR1 reads SGHNT; CDR2 reads YYREEE (reference sequence). The CDR3 covers 12 residues. The ends were cut back, 0 bases at V and 6 bases at J, with 7 bases in the middle.

The rearrangement links TRBV5-1 to TRBJ1-2, with 9 bases fitting TRBD1. Germline assignment: CDR1 SGHRS and CDR2 YFSETQ. This CDR3 is built from 15 residues. V lost 0 bases, J lost 8 bases, and 8 bases stayed unmatched. The CDR3 sequence is CASSLATDRGDGYTF. For the CDR3, the DNA is TGCGCCAGCAGCTTGGCAACGGACAGGGGTGACGGCTACACCTTC.

The chain couples TRBV3-1 (or the pseudogene TRBV3-2) to TRBJ1-2, with 8 nucleotides matching TRBD1. With 2 bases clipped from V and 0 bases from J, the junction kept 2 bases outside the gene matches. Germline V gene lookup returns CDR1 LGHDT and CDR2 YNNKEL (reference sequence). There are 15 residues in the CDR3. The CDR3 sequence is CASSQLQGANYGYTF. In nucleotides, the CDR3 is TGTGCCAGCAGCCAACTACAGGGGGCTAACTATGGCTACACCTTC.

V is TRBV13 and J is TRBJ2-1, with 10 bases that match TRBD2. The CDR3 totals 13 residues. Germline assignment: CDR1 PRHDT and CDR2 FYEKMQ (reference sequence). Trimming took 4 bases from V and 8 from J; bases not matched to a gene: 2. CDR3 region: CASSSGTSDEQFF. For the CDR3, the DNA is TGTGCCAGCAGCTCCGGGACTAGCGATGAGCAGTTCTTC.

This sequence joins TRBV7-2 and TRBJ1-3; no clear D gene. The germline CDR1 and CDR2 sequences are SGHTA and FQGNSA. Trimming cost V 3 bases and J 3 bases, with 6 bases left between them. The CDR3 runs to 13 residues. CDR3 sequence reads: CASSFYIGNTIYF. The CDR3 bases are TGTGCCAGCAGCTTTTATATTGGAAACACCATATATTTT. Looking up the rest from reference TRBV7-2 and TRBJ1-3 gives the full variable domain: GAGVSQSPSNKVTEKGKDVELRCDPISGHTALYWYRQSLGQGLEFLIYFQGNSAPDKSGLPSDRFSAERTGGSVSTLTIQRTQQEDSAVYLCASSFYIGNTIYFGEGSWLTVV.

This chain links TRBV2 with TRBJ1-6, with unresolved D. The CDR3 is 11 residues long. The germline CDR1 and CDR2 sequences are SNHLY and FYNNEI. V lost 7 bases, J lost 7 bases, and 5 bases lay in between. The CDR3 nucleotides read TGTGCCAGCACCCTGAATTCACCCCTCCACTTT. Its protein product is CASTLNSPLHF.

J is TRBJ1-5 and V is TRBV12-3 or TRBV12-4; D not certain. The germline V and J ends were trimmed by 5 bases and 6 bases, with 11 bases remaining between them. The CDR3 has 13 amino acids. For the CDR3, the DNA is TGTGCCAGCAGTGCCTCCGCGGCTCAGCCCCAGCATTTT. The encoded protein is CASSASAAQPQHF.

This chain joins TRBV5-1 and TRBJ2-3; weak D call: TRBD1 (6 bases). The CDR3 loop spans 15 amino acids. Germline V CDR1 and CDR2: SGHRS, YFSETQ. Trimming pared 0 bases from V and 0 bases from J, leaving 8 bases between. CDR3 in amino acids: CASSLGDTSTDTQYF. The CDR3 region has the DNA TGCGCCAGCAGCTTGGGGGACACGAGCACAGATACGCAGTATTTT.

The rearrangement joins TRBV24-1 to TRBJ1-5; a possible D gene is TRBD1 (6 bases). The V gene's germline CDR1 is KGHDR and CDR2 SFDVKD. The CDR3 sequence is 13 residues long. V lost 9 bases to trimming and J lost 6 bases, with 14 bases between them. CDR3 protein: CATSSGVSQPQHF. The CDR3, as DNA: TGTGCCACCTCGTCAGGGGTCAGTCAGCCCCAGCATTTT.

This rearrangement joins TRBV3-1 (or the pseudogene TRBV3-2) to TRBJ1-1; D possibly corresponds to TRBD1 (6 bases). The germline V gene encodes CDR1 LGHDT and CDR2 YNNKEL (reference sequence). With 1 base removed from V and 3 bases from J, the gap between germline ends came to 9 bases. The CDR3 is 14 amino acids. CDR3 residues: CASSQAGVDTEAFF. CDR3 nucleotides: TGTGCCAGCAGCCAAGCAGGGGTCGACACTGAAGCTTTCTTT.

The chain links TRBV7-8 to TRBJ2-1; D not resolved. The V gene's germline CDR1 is SGHVS and CDR2 FQNEAQ. This CDR3 contains 14 residues. V was clipped by 5 bases and J by 4 bases, with 12 bases between them. CDR3 nucleotides: TGTGCCAGCAGCGTTACCGAGAATTACAATGAGCAGTTCTTC. Translation: CASSVTENYNEQFF.

This chain joins TRBV5-1 and TRBJ1-1; 7 nucleotides agree with TRBD1. The CDR3 is 14 amino acids. J was trimmed by 4 bases and V by 2 bases; bases with no gene match: 5. Germline lookup yields CDR1 SGHRS and CDR2 YFSETQ. As DNA, the CDR3 is TGCGCCAGCAGCTTTGGGACAGACCCCACTGAAGCTTTCTTT. Its protein is CASSFGTDPTEAFF.

This sequence joins TRBV28 and TRBJ2-2, with a weak D call TRBD2 (5 bases). V was shortened by 4 bases and J by 3 bases, with 12 bases between the two germline ends. Germline V CDR1 and CDR2: MDHEN, SYDVKM. The CDR3 sequence is 15 residues long. CDR3 sequence (DNA): TGTGCCAGCAGTTATCGGTTGAGGGACACCGGGGAGCTGTTTTTT. It encodes CASSYRLRDTGELFF.

This sequence joins TRBV3-1 (or the pseudogene TRBV3-2) and TRBJ1-1; D is perhaps TRBD1 (5 bases). Trimming shortened V by 4 bases and J by 11 bases, and 17 bases separated the two germline ends. CDR3 size: 13 residues. From germline, CDR1 is LGHDT and CDR2 YNNKEL (reference sequence). CDR3 residues: CASSPHVTVGAFF. The CDR3 bases are TGTGCCAGCAGCCCCCATGTGACAGTTGGGGCTTTCTTT.

This chain connects TRBV28 to TRBJ1-2; D perhaps matches TRBD1 (6 bases). This CDR3 spans 12 amino acids. The germline V gene has CDR1 MDHEN and CDR2 SYDVKM. V was trimmed by 9 bases and J by 4 bases, leaving 12 bases between them. The CDR3 spells CASTTGTYGYTF. The DNA of the CDR3 is TGTGCCAGTACAACAGGGACCTATGGCTACACCTTC.

The V and J genes are TRBV10-2 and TRBJ1-3; maybe TRBD1 (5 bases). V was shortened by 4 bases and J by 0 bases, with 13 bases between the two germline ends. Per the germline V gene, CDR1 is WSHSY and CDR2 is SAAADI. CDR3 size: 16 residues. The CDR3 loop reads CASSGGGLFSGNTIYF. CDR3 in DNA: TGCGCCAGCAGTGGGGGGGGACTCTTCTCTGGAAACACCATATATTTT.

The J gene is TRBJ2-5, the V gene TRBV5-1; D gene ambiguous. Germline CDR1 SGHRS, CDR2 YFSETQ. V was shortened by 0 bases and J by 1 base, with 7 bases between the two germline ends. CDR3 length equals 14 residues. In DNA, the CDR3 is TGCGCCAGCAGCTTGGGGTTAGCCCAAGAGACCCAGTACTTC. Protein sequence: CASSLGLAQETQYF.

This chain connects TRBV15 to TRBJ1-4; tentatively, D is TRBD1 (5 bases). V was trimmed by 6 bases and J by 8 bases, leaving 13 bases between them. The CDR3 consists of 13 residues. Germline CDR1 is LNHNV and CDR2 is YYDKDF (reference sequence). Here the CDR3 DNA reads TGTGCCACCAGTCCTGAGACAGAAGAAAAACTGTTTTTT. Protein product: CATSPETEEKLFF.

The V call is TRBV28, the J call TRBJ2-7; TRBD1 agrees at 8 bases. Trimming cost V 4 bases and J 2 bases; bases outside gene matches: 7. CDR3 length: 15 residues. The germline gives CDR1 MDHEN, CDR2 SYDVKM. CDR3 in amino acids: CASSSLGQAPYEQYF. In nucleotides, the CDR3 is TGTGCCAGCAGTTCCCTGGGACAGGCCCCCTACGAGCAGTACTTC.